A single sample gave rise to the 30 T cell receptor beta chains below, sequenced in a study of post-analysis software for immune sequencing data. Findings and caveats of the study: A few TRBV segments, TRBV5-6, TRBV5-1 and TRBV20-1 among them, were found more frequent in patients than controls.

Researchers reported that TCR beta cDNA libraries carried unique molecular identifiers. One entry per CDR3 protein, called by TCRdb with MiXCR from the PCR reads. Found here are around 710,000 distinct CDR3 sequences, 40% to 55% of them singletons; the top ten hold roughly 4.9%. These TCRs are of unknown antigen specificity. The sequencing input was blood. These receptors all stem from a girl between 5 and 17 years old with multiple sclerosis.

This clonotype was counted between two and nine times. The chain couples TRBV12-3 or TRBV12-4 to TRBJ2-6; D possibly corresponds to TRBD1 (5 bases). The CDR3 covers 17 residues. V was clipped by 1 base and J by 0 bases, with 10 bases between them. Here the CDR3 reads CASSLGLRGSGANVLTF. CDR3 coding DNA: TGTGCCAGCAGTTTAGGTCTAAGGGGCTCTGGGGCCAACGTCCTGACTTTC.

In this sample, this clonotype turned up a few times. The gene calls are TRBV7-2 and TRBJ2-5; 13 bases are a match to TRBD2. The CDR3 has 16 amino acids. Germline-derived CDR1 and CDR2 are SGHTA and FQGNSA. V gave up 5 bases and J gave up 4 bases; unmatched junction bases: 7. CDR3 protein: CASSPGLAGVRETQYF. CDR3 coding DNA: TGTGCCAGCAGCCCCGGACTAGCGGGAGTTAGAGAGACCCAGTACTTC.

Comment on this clonotype: One junction end disagrees with the germline gene, perhaps due to a read error. V is TRBV29-1 and J is TRBJ2-7; 8 nucleotides align to TRBD2. The CDR3 contains 15 residues. CDR1 and CDR2 (germline): SQVTM, ANQGSEA. CDR3 residues: CGVDMGGGKRYEQYF. The CDR3, as DNA: TGCGGCGTTGATATGGGCGGGGGGAAACGCTACGAGCAGTACTTC.

The chain carries TRBV7-2 and TRBJ2-4; D is unresolved. The end of the DNA fits TRBJ2-7 better, so the J call may be wrong. CDR3 length: 13 residues. Germline loops: CDR1 SGHTA, CDR2 FQGNSA. The CDR3 nucleotides read TGTGCCAGCAGTCGAGGCGGCCAATACGAGCAGTACTTC. This sequence encodes CASSRGGQYEQYF.

The CDR3 DNA reads as TGCAGTGCTGGGGATTTAAGACTAGCTGGCGCCTACGAGCAGTACTTC. It codes for CSAGDLRLAGAYEQYF. The J gene is TRBJ2-7, the V gene TRBV20-1, with 7 positions matching TRBD2. The CDR3 extends over 16 amino acids. Per the germline V gene, CDR1 is DFQATT and CDR2 is SNEGSKA (reference sequence). The ends lost 5 bases at V and 2 bases at J; junction bases unmatched: 15.

Only a few counts were recorded for this clonotype. The V call is TRBV6-2 or TRBV6-3, the J call TRBJ1-5; D possibly corresponds to TRBD1 (5 bases). The germline gives CDR1 MNHEY, CDR2 SVGEGT. Trimming pared 10 bases from V and 2 bases from J, leaving 15 bases between. The CDR3 loop spans 14 amino acids. CDR3 residues: CAIKTALGNQPQHF. CDR3 coding DNA: TGTGCCATAAAGACAGCCTTGGGCAATCAGCCCCAGCATTTT.

V and J are TRBV27 and TRBJ1-2; no definite D call. V was pared by 8 bases and J by 7 bases, with 11 bases between. This CDR3 has 11 amino acids. CDR1 is MNHEY, CDR2 SMNVEV, per germline (reference sequence). The CDR3: CASLGRSGYTF. The CDR3 region has the DNA TGTGCCAGCCTCGGGAGGTCTGGCTACACCTTC.

The chain couples TRBV7-2 to TRBJ2-3; D is ambiguous. The CDR3 spans 16 residues. V was trimmed by 1 base and J by 2 bases, leaving 13 bases between them. Germline loops: CDR1 SGHTA, CDR2 FQGNSA. CDR3 loop: CASSLDYQVNTDTQYF. The DNA for the CDR3 is TGTGCCAGCAGCTTAGATTACCAGGTCAACACAGATACGCAGTATTTT.

This clonotype has at least ten counts. The genes are TRBV4-3 and TRBJ2-3, with a weak D call TRBD1 (6 bases). The CDR3 sequence is 18 residues long. V gave up 0 bases and J gave up 6 bases, with 22 bases separating them. CDR1 and CDR2 from the germline V gene are LGHNA and YSLEER. This CDR3 reads CASSQEWQGMGRWDTQYF. CDR3 coding DNA: TGCGCCAGCAGCCAAGAGTGGCAGGGGATGGGAAGGTGGGATACGCAGTATTTT.

This clonotype was detected only a few times. The chain links TRBV16 to TRBJ2-7, with D unresolved. CDR1 is KGHSY, CDR2 FQNENV, per germline. V was pared by 0 bases and J by 1 base, with 4 bases between. CDR3 length: 13 residues. CDR3 nucleotide sequence: TGTGCCAGCAGCCAATCAGCGTCCTACGAGCAGTACTTC. Its translation is CASSQSASYEQYF.

This chain uses TRBV7-2 with TRBJ2-3, with D possibly TRBD2 on 6 matching bases. Germline V gene lookup returns CDR1 SGHTA and CDR2 FQGNSA. This CDR3 is 16 amino acids long. The V end was cut by 4 bases, the J end by 2 bases, with 16 bases between. The CDR3 DNA sequence: TGTGCCAGCAGCTCCCGGGACTCCCAATACACAGATACGCAGTATTTT. This codes for CASSSRDSQYTDTQYF.

The V call is TRBV29-1, the J call TRBJ2-3; D is tentatively TRBD1 or TRBD2 (5 bases each). The CDR3 contains 16 residues. V was clipped by 2 bases and J by 2 bases, with 17 bases between them. Germline lookup yields CDR1 SQVTM and CDR2 ANQGSEA. CDR3 protein: CSVERGLAADTDTQYF. The CDR3 DNA is TGCAGCGTTGAAAGGGGCCTAGCAGCAGACACAGATACGCAGTATTTT.

This chain links TRBV5-1 with TRBJ2-5; D possibly corresponds to TRBD1 (5 bases). This CDR3 comprises 19 residues. Trimming shortened V by 1 base and J by 2 bases, and 24 bases separated the two germline ends. Per germline, CDR1 SGHRS and CDR2 YFSETQ. This CDR3 reads CASSLHPRLDRGIQETQYF. DNA for the CDR3: TGCGCCAGCAGCTTGCACCCCCGGCTTGATAGGGGAATACAAGAGACCCAGTACTTC.

The gene calls are TRBV7-9 and TRBJ2-6; 7 bases fit TRBD1. The CDR3 consists of 18 residues. The V gene end was trimmed by 4 bases and the J gene end by 1 base; junction bases not matched to a gene: 10. The germline V gene has CDR1 SEHNR and CDR2 FQNEAQ (reference sequence). The CDR3 region has the DNA TGTGCCAGCAGCTCACAATTTGGGACAGCGTCTGGGGCCAACGTCCTGACTTTC. This codes for CASSSQFGTASGANVLTF.

Only a few counts were recorded for this clonotype. The rearrangement links TRBV28 to TRBJ2-7; possible D gene TRBD2, 6 bases. Germline assignment: CDR1 MDHEN and CDR2 SYDVKM. Trimming removed 5 bases from V and 1 base from J, with 18 bases in between. CDR3 length equals 16 residues. The CDR3 here is CASSPPLFSGSYEQYF. The CDR3 nucleotides read TGTGCCAGCAGTCCCCCCCTTTTTAGCGGATCCTACGAGCAGTACTTC.

J is TRBJ2-7 and V is TRBV20-1, with 9 positions matching TRBD1. The V gene's germline CDR1 is DFQATT and CDR2 SNEGSKA (reference sequence). This CDR3 is built from 14 residues. J lost 2 bases, V lost 6 bases, and 8 bases had no gene match. DNA for the CDR3: TGCAGTGCCCTGCCCGGGACAGGGACCTACGAGCAGTACTTC. This encodes CSALPGTGTYEQYF.

This clonotype has more than one count but fewer than ten. The chain carries TRBV7-2 and TRBJ2-3; 11 nucleotides agree with TRBD2. The V segment lost 4 bases and the J segment 2 bases; nucleotides outside the gene matches: 5. Germline V gene sequence: CDR1 SGHTA, CDR2 FQGNSA. This CDR3 is built from 16 residues. DNA for the CDR3: TGTGCCAGCAGCTCTCGACTAGCGGGGATCACAGATACGCAGTATTTT. Residues: CASSSRLAGITDTQYF.

This clonotype was picked up a small number of times. The chain links TRBV6-5 to TRBJ1-2; D gene uncertain. Trimming shortened V by 2 bases and J by 4 bases, and 8 bases separated the two germline ends. This CDR3 is 13 amino acids long. CDR1 and CDR2 from the germline V gene are MNHEY and SVGAGI. The DNA for the CDR3 is TGTGCCAGCAGTTACCAAGGTTCCTATGGCTACACCTTC. Translating gives CASSYQGSYGYTF.

V gene TRBV10-3 combines with J gene TRBJ2-3; 14 nucleotides match TRBD2. The germline V gene has CDR1 ENHRY and CDR2 SYGVKD. V was pared by 10 bases and J by 5 bases, with 8 bases of the junction left unmatched. The CDR3 has 15 amino acids. The CDR3 region has the DNA TGTGCCACCGGACCCGGACTAGCGGGGGGAGATACGCAGTATTTT. Residues: CATGPGLAGGDTQYF.

CDR3 nucleotide sequence: TGTGCCAGCAACTTTGGGCCGGCAGGTAGCGAGCAGTACTTC. Its translation is CASNFGPAGSEQYF. V gene TRBV12-3 or TRBV12-4 combines with J gene TRBJ2-1; unclear D gene. The J call is uncertain, as TRBJ2-7 better fits the DNA end. The CDR3 sequence is 14 residues long.

J is TRBJ2-1 and V is TRBV9, with TRBD1 as a possible D gene (5 bases). There are 16 residues in the CDR3. CDR1 SGDLS and CDR2 YYNGEE come from the germline V gene. V was cut by 4 bases and J by 6 bases, with 20 bases left in between. The CDR3 here is CASSPSGRAVSNEQFF. CDR3 DNA: TGTGCCAGCAGCCCCAGTGGCAGGGCGGTATCCAATGAGCAGTTCTTC.

The chain is built from TRBV14 and TRBJ2-5, with TRBD1 as a possible D gene (6 bases). Matching the DNA end better, TRBJ2-7 makes the J call doubtful. Germline-derived CDR1 and CDR2 are SGHDN and FVKESK. This CDR3 contains 13 residues. CDR3 sequence (DNA): TGTGCCAGCAGCCAGGCAGGGGCGGACGAGCAGTACTTC. As protein: CASSQAGADEQYF.

V and J are TRBV28 and TRBJ1-2; tentatively, D is TRBD1 (5 bases). From germline, CDR1 is MDHEN and CDR2 SYDVKM. The ends were cut back, 5 bases at V and 4 bases at J, with 14 bases in the middle. The CDR3 sequence is 14 residues long. The CDR3 DNA follows: TGTGCCAGCAGTCCCACGGGGCTTTCCTATGGCTACACCTTC. The encoded protein is CASSPTGLSYGYTF.

The V call is TRBV11-2, the J call TRBJ2-1; the D gene is possibly TRBD1 (6 bases). Trimming stripped 0 bases from V and 2 bases from J, with 14 bases between. The germline V gene encodes CDR1 SGHAT and CDR2 FQNNGV. The CDR3 length is 17 residues. CDR3 amino acids: CASSLDLGGLAYNEQFF. CDR3 DNA: TGTGCCAGCAGCTTAGATCTAGGGGGATTGGCCTACAATGAGCAGTTCTTC.

The chain has TRBV27 and TRBJ2-2; unclear D gene. This CDR3 comprises 14 residues. CDR1 and CDR2 (germline): MNHEY, SMNVEV (reference sequence). Trimming pared 2 bases from V and 0 bases from J, leaving 4 bases between. The CDR3, as DNA: TGTGCCAGCAGTTTACAACCGAACACCGGGGAGCTGTTTTTT. It specifies CASSLQPNTGELFF.

The CDR3: CASKPGQAELHEKLFF. In DNA form, the CDR3 reads TGTGCCAGCAAGCCGGGACAGGCGGAACTCCATGAAAAACTGTTTTTT. This sequence joins TRBV6-1 and TRBJ1-4, with 8 bases identical to TRBD1. The CDR3 contains 16 residues. V lost 7 bases to trimming and J lost 6 bases; unmatched junction nucleotides: 13. Germline V lookup: CDR1 MNHNS, CDR2 SASEGT.

The J gene is TRBJ2-5, the V gene TRBV7-6, with D perhaps TRBD2 (5 bases). The CDR3 spans 12 residues. Germline V gene lookup returns CDR1 SGHVS and CDR2 FNYEAQ. The germline V and J ends were trimmed by 7 bases and 4 bases, with 10 bases remaining between them. The CDR3 region has the DNA TGTGCCAGCACCCCAGAGGGAGAGACCCAGTACTTC. Its translation: CASTPEGETQYF.

The chain recombines TRBV5-1 with TRBJ2-7, with 10 bases identical to TRBD1. This CDR3 is 14 amino acids long. V lost 4 bases, J lost 5 bases, and 6 bases stayed unmatched. From germline, CDR1 is SGHRS and CDR2 YFSETQ. As DNA, the CDR3 is TGCGCCAGCAGCCCGGGGACAGGGGTTCACGAGCAGTACTTC. Protein sequence: CASSPGTGVHEQYF. Complete variable domain (other parts from reference TRBV5-1 and TRBJ2-7): KAGVTQTPRYLIKTRGQQVTLSCSPISGHRSVSWYQQTPGQGLQFLFEYFSETQRNKGNFPGRFSGRQFSNSRSEMNVSTLELGDSALYLCASSPGTGVHEQYFGPGTRLTVT.

The chain combines TRBV12-3 or TRBV12-4 with TRBJ2-7; D remains unclear. The end of the DNA fits TRBJ2-5 better, so the J call may be wrong. The CDR3 length is 11 residues. The CDR3 sequence is CASRSRGTQYF. In nucleotides, the CDR3 is TGTGCCAGCAGGTCTAGAGGGACCCAGTACTTC.

The chain combines TRBV20-1 with TRBJ2-1, with TRBD1 as a possible D gene (5 bases). The CDR3 is 17 amino acids. Between the trimmed V and J ends, which lost 2 bases and 7 bases, there was a span of 24 bases. In germline, CDR1 is DFQATT, CDR2 SNEGSKA (reference sequence). CDR3: CSARTFESAQVLNEQFF. The CDR3 nucleotides read TGCAGTGCTAGAACCTTCGAGAGCGCACAGGTTTTGAATGAGCAGTTCTTC.